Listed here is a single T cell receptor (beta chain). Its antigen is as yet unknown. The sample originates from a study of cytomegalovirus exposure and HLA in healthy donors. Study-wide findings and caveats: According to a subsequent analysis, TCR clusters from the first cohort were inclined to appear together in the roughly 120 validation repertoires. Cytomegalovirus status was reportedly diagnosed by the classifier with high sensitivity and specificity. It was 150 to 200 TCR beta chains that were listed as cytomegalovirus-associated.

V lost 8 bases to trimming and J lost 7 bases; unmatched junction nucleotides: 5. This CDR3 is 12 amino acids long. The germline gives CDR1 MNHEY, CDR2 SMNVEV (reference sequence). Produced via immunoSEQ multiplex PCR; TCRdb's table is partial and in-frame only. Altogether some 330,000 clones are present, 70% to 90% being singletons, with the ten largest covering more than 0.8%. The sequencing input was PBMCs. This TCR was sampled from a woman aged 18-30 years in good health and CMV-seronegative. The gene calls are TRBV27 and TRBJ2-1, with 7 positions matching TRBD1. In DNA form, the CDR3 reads TGTGCCAGCCGACAGGGCTGGAATGAGCAGTTCTTC. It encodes CASRQGWNEQFF.